One sample yielded the 30 T cell receptor beta chains listed below, sequenced in a study of shared clonotypes between healthy human individuals (TCRdb year 2020). Library preparation employed the immunoSEQ multiplex PCR assay. TCRdb obtained this table from immuneACCESS and retained in-frame rearrangements with V and J assigned. These tables miss some clones; where compared with another copy, unresolved V genes account for less than half of the shortfall, and the remainder is unexplained. The sample table lists about a million clones, around three quarters of them with a count of one. The ten largest clones represent 0.85% to 1% of the sample. The sample was memory CD4+ T cells from PBMCs. This sample's cell subset or site label indicates: CD45RA-negative fraction. Every receptor here comes from a man aged 18 to 30 in good health. Some clones in this sample may be carry-over from other donors' samples.

The V and J genes are TRBV7-3 and TRBJ2-1; possibly TRBD1 for D (6 bases). CDR3 length: 14 residues. CDR1 and CDR2 from the germline V gene are SGHTA and FQGTGA. V lost 4 bases and J lost 11, with 18 bases in between. The CDR3 reads CASSYTGIAGQQFF. CDR3 DNA sequence: TGTGCCAGCAGCTACACAGGGATTGCAGGGCAGCAGTTCTTC.

The chain is built from TRBV18 and TRBJ2-7, with D perhaps TRBD1 (6 bases). V lost 1 base and J 4 bases, leaving 14 bases between the germline ends. Germline V gene lookup returns CDR1 KGHSH and CDR2 LQKENI. The CDR3 covers 15 residues. CDR3 sequence reads: CASSPQSGAHYEQYF. CDR3 DNA sequence: TGTGCCAGCTCACCACAATCAGGGGCGCATTACGAGCAGTACTTC.

On this clone itself: This likely came from a read error, as a far larger clone is one base away. The chain has TRBV2 and TRBJ2-7; D is perhaps TRBD1 or TRBD2 (5 bases each). CDR1 and CDR2 from the germline V gene are SNHLY and FYNNEI. Trimming shortened V by 10 bases and J by 4 bases, and 17 bases separated the two germline ends. The CDR3 extends over 13 amino acids. The CDR3 DNA sequence: TGTGCCACGTTCGGGGCGCCAGAGTACGAGCAGTACTTC. Amino acids: CATFGAPEYEQYF. Combining the CDR3 with reference TRBV2 and TRBJ2-7 gives the whole variable domain EPEVTQTPSHQVTQMGQEVILRCVPISNHLYFYWYRQILGQKVEFLVSFYNNEISEKSEIFDDQFSVERPDGSNFTLKIRSTKLEDSAMYFCATFGAPEYEQYFGPGTRLTVT.

The V gene is TRBV28, the J gene TRBJ2-1, with D unresolved. This CDR3 has 13 residues. CDR1 is MDHEN, CDR2 SYDVKM, per germline. Trimming removed 2 bases from V and 9 bases from J, with 11 bases in between. CDR3 coding DNA: TGTGCCAGCAGTTTAAGTCTAGGCAGTGAGCAGTTCTTC. This translates into CASSLSLGSEQFF.

Details on this clone: Germline and junction disagree at one end, which may indicate a read error. The chain combines TRBV30 with TRBJ2-7, with TRBD2 matching 8 bases. The CDR3 extends over 13 amino acids. Germline V lookup: CDR1 GTSNPN, CDR2 SVGIG (reference sequence). CDR3 DNA sequence: TGTGCCCGGAGTGCGGGGGGCTCCTACGAGCAGTACTTC. It encodes CARSAGGSYEQYF.

This clone was seen only once. V usage is TRBV19 and J usage is TRBJ2-7, with a tentative D call TRBD2 (5 bases). This CDR3 contains 14 residues. Trimming removed 3 bases from V and 7 bases from J, with 16 bases in between. Germline-derived CDR1 and CDR2 are LNHDA and SQIVND (reference sequence). CDR3 in DNA: TGTGCCAGTAGTATCGGCCAGCGTGGAGGAGAGCAGTACTTC. It specifies CASSIGQRGGEQYF.

The rearrangement joins TRBV25-1 to TRBJ2-3, with D possibly being TRBD1 (6 bases). CDR3 length: 15 residues. V was clipped by 1 base and J by 4 bases, with 12 bases between them. CDR1 and CDR2 from the germline V gene are MGHDK and SYGVNS. Here the CDR3 reads CASSELKGVADTQYF. Written as DNA, the CDR3 is TGTGCCAGCAGTGAATTAAAGGGGGTCGCAGATACGCAGTATTTT.

This chain links TRBV29-1 with TRBJ2-4, with D possibly TRBD1 on 5 matching bases. Between the trimmed V and J ends, which lost 4 bases and 0 bases, there was a span of 7 bases. CDR1 and CDR2 from the germline V gene are SQVTM and ANQGSEA. This CDR3 has 13 residues. The CDR3 nucleotides read TGCAGCGTTGGACAGCTAGCCAAAAACATTCAGTACTTC. This codes for CSVGQLAKNIQYF.

The chain is built from TRBV28 and TRBJ1-1; perhaps TRBD1 as D (6 bases). The germline V gene has CDR1 MDHEN and CDR2 SYDVKM. This CDR3 contains 12 residues. Trimming removed 6 bases from V and 10 bases from J, with 15 bases in between. The CDR3 reads CASRNRVEVAFF. The CDR3 DNA follows: TGTGCCAGCAGGAACAGGGTCGAGGTAGCTTTCTTT. The variable domain in full, with the rest retrieved from reference TRBV28 and TRBJ1-1, is DVKVTQSSRYLVKRTGEKVFLECVQDMDHENMFWYRQDPGLGLRLIYFSYDVKMKEKGDIPEGYSVSREKKERFSLILESASTNQTSMYLCASRNRVEVAFFGQGTRLTVV.

The J gene is TRBJ1-2, the V gene TRBV27, with D maybe TRBD1 (5 bases). Trimming removed 6 bases at V and 7 bases at J, with 15 bases between. This CDR3 has 13 amino acids. Germline loops: CDR1 MNHEY, CDR2 SMNVEV (reference sequence). CDR3 sequence reads: CASRGVSDAGYTF. Written as DNA, the CDR3 is TGTGCCAGCAGAGGGGTTAGCGACGCTGGCTACACCTTC.

The rearrangement joins TRBV28 to TRBJ1-2, with a tentative D call TRBD1 (6 bases). Germline lookup yields CDR1 MDHEN and CDR2 SYDVKM. The CDR3 is made up of 14 amino acids. Between the trimmed V and J ends, which lost 7 bases and 5 bases, there was a span of 17 bases. As DNA, the CDR3 is TGTGCCAGCATCCAGGCCGGGGGCTATTATGGCTACACCTTC. Its translation is CASIQAGGYYGYTF.

The CDR3 DNA reads as TGTGCCAGCAGTGAAGATCCGGTCCGGGGGAAGTATTTT. Amino acid sequence: CASSEDPVRGKYF. This chain links TRBV6-1 with TRBJ1-3, with D perhaps matching TRBD1 (5 bases). The germline V gene has CDR1 MNHNS and CDR2 SASEGT. V lost 1 base to trimming and J lost 16 bases, with 17 bases between them. This CDR3 has 13 amino acids.

V and J are TRBV21-1 and TRBJ1-5; the table's D call of TRBD1 was not tested on the DNA. TRBV21-1 is a listed pseudogene. This CDR3 spans 15 amino acids. The CDR3 DNA reads TGTGCCAGCAGCAAAAAAAACAGGTGTTTACAGCCCCAGCATTTT. It specifies CASSKKNRCLQPQHF.

V is TRBV5-1 and J is TRBJ1-4; a possible D gene is TRBD1 (5 bases). The germline CDR1 and CDR2 sequences are SGHRS and YFSETQ. Trimming took off 6 bases at V and 3 bases at J, with 15 bases between the two ends. This CDR3 spans 15 amino acids. CDR3 sequence (DNA): TGCGCCAGCACGCGGGTGCCAGGGTCTAATGAAAAACTGTTTTTT. It specifies CASTRVPGSNEKLFF.

The J gene is TRBJ2-7, the V gene TRBV5-4, with 8 bases matching TRBD1. The junction had 6 bases not matched to a gene; V was cut back by 2 bases and J by 5 bases. The CDR3 loop spans 14 amino acids. The germline gives CDR1 SGHNT, CDR2 YYREEE (reference sequence). The CDR3 coding sequence is TGTGCCAGCAGCTTTGCAGGGGGCCGGAACGAGCAGTACTTC. Residues: CASSFAGGRNEQYF.

The V and J genes are TRBV28 and TRBJ2-3; tentatively, D is TRBD2 (5 bases). CDR1 and CDR2 (germline): MDHEN, SYDVKM. V lost 2 bases and J 4 bases, leaving 13 bases between the germline ends. The CDR3 is made up of 15 amino acids. The chain's CDR3 is CASSLPRTGADTQYF. For the CDR3, the DNA is TGTGCCAGCAGTTTACCGAGGACTGGGGCAGATACGCAGTATTTT.

V gene TRBV28 combines with J gene TRBJ1-2; D gene unclear. CDR1 and CDR2 from the germline V gene are MDHEN and SYDVKM. V lost 3 bases and J lost 7, with 18 bases in between. This CDR3 has 15 residues. CDR3 residues: CASSFIRGRNLGYTF. DNA for the CDR3: TGTGCCAGCAGTTTTATACGCGGCAGGAACCTTGGCTACACCTTC.

Concerning this clone itself: The identical CDR3 is also encoded by other nucleotide sequences in the sample. This chain joins TRBV5-1 and TRBJ1-1; D is possibly TRBD1 (6 bases). This CDR3 is 15 amino acids long. Germline V lookup: CDR1 SGHRS, CDR2 YFSETQ. Trimming pared 0 bases from V and 0 bases from J, leaving 9 bases between. In DNA form, the CDR3 reads TGCGCCAGCAGCTTGGAGGGGGGAATGAACACTGAAGCTTTCTTT. Amino acid sequence: CASSLEGGMNTEAFF.

The chain links TRBV11-2 to TRBJ1-2; D is undetermined. The CDR3 loop spans 13 amino acids. Germline V gives CDR1 SGHAT, CDR2 FQNNGV. V lost 1 base, J lost 6 bases, and 9 bases lay in between. The CDR3 loop reads CASSLVRQNGYTF. The CDR3, as DNA: TGTGCCAGCAGCTTAGTCCGGCAGAATGGCTACACCTTC.

The V and J genes are TRBV28 and TRBJ2-4; D unresolved. Germline CDR1 and CDR2: MDHEN and SYDVKM. The CDR3 covers 14 residues. Trimming removed 6 bases at V and 7 bases at J, with 16 bases between. The CDR3 DNA sequence: TGTGCCAGCAGCACGACCCGGAGACTGAACATTCAGTACTTC. This sequence encodes CASSTTRRLNIQYF.

CDR3 residues: CASSLSSVGETQYF. The CDR3 bases are TGTGCCAGCAGCTTGAGCTCGGTCGGGGAGACCCAGTACTTC. The rearrangement uses TRBV5-4 and TRBJ2-5; D unclear. CDR3 length: 14 residues. Trimming left V 1 base short and J 5 bases short, with 12 bases between. Germline values: CDR1 SGHNT, CDR2 YYREEE (reference sequence).

The chain carries TRBV6-1 and TRBJ1-4; D unclear. V lost 6 bases to trimming and J lost 6 bases, with 8 bases between them. CDR1 and CDR2 from the germline V gene are MNHNS and SASEGT. CDR3 size: 12 residues. CDR3 coding DNA: TGTGCCAGCAGGCGGAGTGATGAAAAACTGTTTTTT. Its translation: CASRRSDEKLFF.

V gene TRBV19 combines with J gene TRBJ2-7; D is uncertain. This CDR3 is built from 13 residues. Germline assignment: CDR1 LNHDA and CDR2 SQIVND (reference sequence). Trimming took 1 base from V and 2 from J, leaving 6 bases between them. The CDR3 nucleotides are TGTGCCAGTAGTATAGGGGCAACCTACGAGCAGTACTTC. It translates to CASSIGATYEQYF.

V and J are TRBV5-4 and TRBJ2-7, with TRBD1 identical over 10 bases. From germline, CDR1 is SGHNT and CDR2 YYREEE (reference sequence). CDR3 length: 14 residues. Trimming removed 5 bases from V and 5 bases from J; junction bases left unmatched: 7. CDR3 residues: CASRSDRGRDEQYF. In DNA, the CDR3 is TGTGCCAGCAGATCTGACAGGGGGCGCGACGAGCAGTACTTC.

The V call is TRBV5-1, the J call TRBJ2-3, with 7 positions matching TRBD2. V trimming: 2 bases; J trimming: 4 bases; junction bases outside the gene matches: 4. Looked up from germline, CDR1 is SGHRS and CDR2 is YFSETQ. The CDR3 loop spans 14 amino acids. CDR3 sequence reads: CASSFSGISDTQYF. CDR3 nucleotide sequence: TGCGCCAGCAGCTTCAGCGGGATCTCAGATACGCAGTATTTT.

V gene TRBV14 combines with J gene TRBJ2-7; D not resolved. Trimming pared 6 bases from V and 1 base from J, leaving 13 bases between. Germline assignment: CDR1 SGHDN and CDR2 FVKESK. This CDR3 spans 14 amino acids. CDR3: CASSASSWSYEQYF. The CDR3 bases are TGTGCCAGCAGTGCTTCGTCTTGGTCCTACGAGCAGTACTTC.

The chain has TRBV2 and TRBJ2-6, with unresolved D. Trimming took off 11 bases at V and 1 base at J, with 12 bases between the two ends. Germline values: CDR1 SNHLY, CDR2 FYNNEI. This CDR3 contains 14 residues. DNA of the CDR3: TGTGCCGGCGGAGTGAGTTCTGGGGCCAACGTCCTGACTTTC. Protein sequence: CAGGVSSGANVLTF.

V and J are TRBV20-1 and TRBJ1-1; possible D gene TRBD1, 5 bases. Germline V lookup: CDR1 DFQATT, CDR2 SNEGSKA (reference sequence). The V and J ends lost 7 bases and 3 bases respectively, with 9 bases between them. The CDR3 loop spans 11 amino acids. The CDR3 sequence is CSGQGYTEAFF. CDR3 nucleotide sequence: TGCAGTGGTCAGGGTTACACTGAAGCTTTCTTT.

The V call is TRBV9, the J call TRBJ2-1, with TRBD2 matching 8 bases. The V gene's germline CDR1 is SGDLS and CDR2 YYNGEE. The CDR3 has 13 residues. The V gene end was trimmed by 4 bases and the J gene end by 6 bases; junction bases not matched to a gene: 3. As DNA, the CDR3 is TGTGCCAGCAGCTTCCGGGGGGGCAATGAGCAGTTCTTC. Translation: CASSFRGGNEQFF.

This clone occurred once. Other DNA sequences in this sample translate to the same CDR3. This chain joins TRBV7-2 and TRBJ2-3; D is uncertain. Germline values: CDR1 SGHTA, CDR2 FQGNSA. The CDR3 runs 13 residues. V was cut by 1 base and J by 2 bases, with 4 bases left in between. The CDR3 DNA reads TGTGCCAGCAGCTTAGAAGCCACAGATACGCAGTATTTT. This codes for CASSLEATDTQYF.